The next 11 T cell receptor beta chains were all read from a single sample in a study of T cell responses to AZD1222 COVID-19 vaccine. Generated by immunoSEQ multiplex PCR, the TCRdb table keeps only in-frame clones and is missing some. The sample carries some 150,000 clones, 85% to 90% recorded once. Material: peripheral blood, obtained 28 days after the second AZD1222 dose. All receptors come from an adult who received the AZD1222 COVID-19 vaccine.

The chain employs TRBV4-1 and TRBJ2-1; 13 positions match TRBD2. Unmatched junction bases numbered 9, after V lost 3 bases and J lost 7 bases. Germline CDR1 reads MGHRA; CDR2 reads YSYEKL. The CDR3 spans 17 residues. CDR3 sequence: CASSQDPLTSGRNEQFF. The CDR3, as DNA: TGCGCCAGCAGCCAGGACCCTTTGACTAGCGGGAGGAATGAGCAGTTCTTC.

This clone was recorded a few times. This chain joins TRBV28 and TRBJ2-2, with 7 bases matching TRBD1. The CDR3 extends over 15 amino acids. The germline gives CDR1 MDHEN, CDR2 SYDVKM. V was clipped by 6 bases and J by 6 bases; unmatched bases: 10. In DNA form, the CDR3 reads TGTGCCAGCAGGTCGGGACAGACTCTAGCCGGGGAGCTGTTTTTT. Translation: CASRSGQTLAGELFF.

This chain connects TRBV24-1 to TRBJ2-2; D not resolved. The CDR3 loop spans 12 amino acids. Germline CDR1 reads KGHDR; CDR2 reads SFDVKD. The germline V and J ends were trimmed by 5 bases and 5 bases, with 5 bases remaining between them. The CDR3 DNA reads TGTGCCACCAGTGTGTCGACCGGGGAGCTGTTTTTT. Translating it yields CATSVSTGELFF.

The chain recombines TRBV6-5 with TRBJ2-1; D might be TRBD1 (5 bases). The CDR3 is 15 amino acids. Trimming pared 6 bases from V and 0 bases from J, leaving 12 bases between. From germline, CDR1 is MNHEY and CDR2 SVGAGI. The CDR3 protein is CASRDIQSSYNEQFF. In DNA, the CDR3 is TGTGCCAGCAGGGACATTCAGAGCTCCTACAATGAGCAGTTCTTC.

This clone was seen only once. This rearrangement joins TRBV3-1 (or the pseudogene TRBV3-2) to TRBJ1-2; TRBD1 aligns across 8 bases. Germline-derived CDR1 and CDR2 are LGHDT and YNNKEL (reference sequence). The CDR3 sequence is 14 residues long. The V segment lost 3 bases and the J segment 8 bases; nucleotides outside the gene matches: 8. The CDR3 nucleotides read TGTGCCAGCAGCCACCCTGACAGGGGCTGGGGCTACACCTTC. As protein: CASSHPDRGWGYTF.

CDR3 protein: CASSSDGNYGYTF. The CDR3 DNA sequence: TGTGCCAGCAGCTCGGACGGTAACTATGGCTACACCTTC. This chain links TRBV5-4 with TRBJ1-2; no definite D call. The CDR3 sequence is 13 residues long. The germline gives CDR1 SGHNT, CDR2 YYREEE (reference sequence). V lost 3 bases and J 1 base, leaving 7 bases between the germline ends.

The chain joins TRBV7-9 to TRBJ2-7; 9 bases are shared with TRBD2. The CDR3 extends over 15 amino acids. Looked up from germline, CDR1 is SEHNR and CDR2 is FQNEAQ (reference sequence). Losses at the gene ends were 3 bases for V and 7 bases for J; bases not matched to a gene: 10. The CDR3 DNA reads as TGTGCCAGCAGCTTTAATGTAGCGGGAGCCGGAGAGCAGTACTTC. Protein: CASSFNVAGAGEQYF.

As to this clone: A junction end diverges from the germline sequence, so it may reflect a read error. The chain joins TRBV14 to TRBJ2-1; 10 bases are a match to TRBD1. The CDR3 sequence is 20 residues long. Germline V gene lookup returns CDR1 SGHDN and CDR2 FVKESK. CDR3 in amino acids: CAGSHSAAWTGGKPADEQFF. The CDR3, as DNA: TGTGCCGGCAGCCACAGCGCTGCTTGGACAGGGGGAAAACCCGCGGATGAGCAGTTCTTC.

The chain is built from TRBV19 and TRBJ2-1; maybe TRBD1 (5 bases). Trimming took 5 bases from V and 0 from J, leaving 11 bases between them. CDR1 is LNHDA and CDR2 is SQIVND in the germline V gene (reference sequence). The CDR3 is made up of 15 amino acids. This CDR3 reads CASSSDSSSYNEQFF. The CDR3 DNA is TGTGCCAGTAGTTCCGACAGCAGCTCCTACAATGAGCAGTTCTTC.

This chain links TRBV13 with TRBJ2-7; 11 nucleotides agree with TRBD2. The CDR3 is 16 amino acids. J lost 2 bases, V lost 4 bases, and 7 bases had no gene match. Germline loops: CDR1 PRHDT, CDR2 FYEKMQ (reference sequence). The DNA of the CDR3 is TGTGCCAGCAGCTCGGCCGGGACTAGCGGTGCCTACGAGCAGTACTTC. The encoded protein is CASSSAGTSGAYEQYF.

The chain links TRBV7-9 to TRBJ2-5; 9 bases map to TRBD1. Germline V gives CDR1 SEHNR, CDR2 FQNEAQ (reference sequence). Losses at the gene ends were 1 base for V and 4 bases for J; bases not matched to a gene: 7. The CDR3 contains 16 residues. Here the CDR3 reads CASSLDWTGAVETQYF. The CDR3 DNA follows: TGTGCCAGCAGCTTAGACTGGACAGGGGCTGTAGAGACCCAGTACTTC.